This paragraph covers one T cell receptor beta chain sequence. Its specific antigen is unknown. Base qualities are not provided; no much larger clone lies one nucleotide away. The data derive from a study of blood T cell repertoires in COVID-19 (dated by TCRdb to the early 2020s). Background for the entire study: Samples from collaborators originated in the United States, Italy and Spain and spanned both the acute and convalescent phases of COVID-19. Where HLA class I and class II types were available, the types were taken from metadata supplied by the sample provider, not from assay-based typing. Samples were obtained from the ongoing ImmuneRACE study (first 160 participants) and from roughly 1,300 subjects provided by 6 global collaborators. The prospective study material was composed of cDNA or gDNA derived from T cells, B-cell-depleted T cells, or PBMCs. Nearly every sample came with metadata listing a de-identified subject ID, COVID-19 status, age in years and sex. The dataset comprised deeply sampled blood TCRbeta repertoires from subjects exposed to, actively infected with, or recovered from COVID-19. A freely available public database, intended as a resource for researchers studying the immune response to SARS-CoV-2, is where the repertoires were released.

Study-level results and caveats: How much clinical and demographic metadata was included differed by source and by participant, and the metadata was provided uncurated.

The immunoSEQ Assay, a bias-controlled multiplex PCR, was used to amplify TCRbeta CDR3 regions from genomic DNA. In the source study's methods: Within the assay, amplification of reference gene primers was used to estimate how many nucleated cells each sample contained. To quantify the absolute abundance of each unique TCRbeta CDR3 rearrangement, sequence reads were collapsed and filtered. Productive Simpson clonality was computed per sample as the square root of Simpson's diversity index over productive rearrangements. The table was pulled from immuneACCESS by TCRdb, which kept in-frame rearrangements only. Such tables lose some clones; where checked, under half of the loss comes from unresolved V genes, and the rest has no known cause. That table furnishes V, J and clone size, whereas the DNA furnished D and trimming. Recorded for this sample are more than 250,000 clones; more than 75% of them occurred a single time. The ten largest make up about 5.2% of the sample.

Participants in the prospective study were aged about 18 to 95 years, lived in 20 to 25 United States geographic areas, and enrolled through a virtual design. Cohort assignment in the prospective study relied on participant-reported clinical history from a screening survey and a study questionnaire. ImmuneRACE Cohort 3 recovered participants were defined by two consecutive negative NP/OP PCR tests, healthcare professional clearance, or symptom resolution. In the prospective study, mobile phlebotomists collected whole blood, serum and a nasopharyngeal or oropharyngeal swab from each participant. Prospective study participants could optionally give additional blood draws and questionnaires over a 2-month period. Prospective study blood samples were shipped either frozen or at room temperature before DNA extraction. There are 15 amino acids in the CDR3, from cysteine to phenylalanine inclusive. The only DNA kept is the CDR3, 45 bases in frame from the first base. The germline V gene sets CDR1 to MNHEY and CDR2 to SVGAGI. The V end loses 6 bases and the J end loses 3 bases, and a stretch of 17 bases separates them.

The receptor's source is a woman aged 25 to 45 who had recovered from COVID-19. This sequence uses TRBV6-5 and TRBJ1-1; the D gene is perhaps TRBD1, from 5 matching bases. The specimen sequenced was PBMCs or T cells enriched from blood (not recorded which). The DNA sequence is given as TGTGCCAGCAGCCAACAGTTCTTAGGGGACACTGAAGCTTTCTTT. Protein translation: CASSQQFLGDTEAFF.